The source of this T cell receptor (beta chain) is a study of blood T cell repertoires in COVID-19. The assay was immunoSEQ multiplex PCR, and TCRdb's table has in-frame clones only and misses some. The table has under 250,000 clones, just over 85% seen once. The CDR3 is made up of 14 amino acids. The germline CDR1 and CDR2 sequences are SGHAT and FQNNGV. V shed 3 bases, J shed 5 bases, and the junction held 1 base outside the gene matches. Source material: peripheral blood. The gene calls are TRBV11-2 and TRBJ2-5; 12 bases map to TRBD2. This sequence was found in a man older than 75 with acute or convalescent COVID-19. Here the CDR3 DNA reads TGTGCCAGCAGCTTTGGACTAGCGGGGGAGACCCAGTACTTC. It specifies CASSFGLAGETQYF.